This note documents a single T cell receptor (beta chain) sequence. Its specificity is unknown. The source of the sample is a study of long-term antiretroviral therapy in people with HIV. For the study at large: It was about a decade before the 2015 immediate-ART recommendation that the earliest samples were taken. Whole-study results and caveats: In the period from about 2003 to 2017, blood was collected, possibly under older ART regimens. Diversity rose after ART but stayed below transplant donor controls. Those clones which expanded before ART made up the dominant part of the repertoire at all time points.

Sequencing relied on immunoSEQ assay v3.0, run at survey level. TCRdb's table, derived via immunoSEQ multiplex PCR, lists solely in-frame clones and lacks some. The table lists 6,000 to 8,500 clones, 81% of them singletons. V shed 2 bases and J shed 0 bases, with 13 bases lying between them. The CDR3 is 17 amino acids. In germline, CDR1 is SGHTA, CDR2 FQGNSA. Sequences were derived from unsorted PBMCs, sampled 2.6 years before starting antiretroviral therapy. The J gene is TRBJ2-2, the V gene TRBV7-2; D possibly corresponds to TRBD1 (5 bases). The receptor's source is a man between 35 and 55 years old with HIV. As DNA, the CDR3 is TGTGCCAGCAGCTTAAAGGCCCAGGGCCCGAACACCGGGGAGCTGTTTTTT. It yields the protein CASSLKAQGPNTGELFF.